This T cell receptor beta chain derives from a study of T cell repertoires in cytomegalovirus infection. Study summary: Public TCR beta signatures indicated both CMV infection and matching HLA type.

General study results and limits: In two of eight donors, the top clonotype was HLA-C-restricted CMV-specific. The study identified carriers of CMV plus the relevant HLA from cumulative public TCR beta family frequency.

This clonotype was observed a few times. What it binds is unknown. CDR1 is MDHEN and CDR2 is SYDVKM in the germline V gene. Unmatched junction bases numbered 12, after V lost 4 bases and J lost 5 bases. The CDR3 runs to 17 residues. Via MiXCR, TCRdb re-called the reads, giving one row per CDR3 protein. The sample lists fewer than 400,000 distinct CDR3 sequences, 15% to 20% occurring once. The V and J genes are TRBV28 and TRBJ2-1, with TRBD2 identical over 9 bases. This sequence was found in a human donor in good health (CMV status not recorded). Some clones in this sample may be carry-over from other donors' samples. Sequencing was performed on PBMCs. CDR3 in DNA: TGTGCCAGCAGTTCCGGCCCGGGGGCTAGCGGGAACAATGAGCAGTTCTTC. This codes for CASSSGPGASGNNEQFF.